This TCR beta chain stems from a study of cytomegalovirus exposure and HLA in healthy donors. The primer mix had 60 Vbeta and 13 Jbeta primers. Assay: immunoSEQ multiplex PCR; the TCRdb copy retains only in-frame clones and omits some. The sample lists over 95,000 clones, roughly 80% occurring once. The CDR3 runs to 13 residues. V lost 6 bases, J lost 15 bases, and 22 bases lay in between. Germline V CDR1 and CDR2: MNHEY, SMNVEV (reference sequence). Sequencing was done on a sample of PBMCs. This chain connects TRBV27 to TRBJ2-3; perhaps TRBD2 as D (6 bases). This clonotype was sampled from a female donor in good health and CMV-seronegative. The CDR3 protein is CASSPTAGTLDYF. CDR3 DNA sequence: TGTGCCAGCAGCCCGACCGCCGGGACTCTCGACTATTTT.